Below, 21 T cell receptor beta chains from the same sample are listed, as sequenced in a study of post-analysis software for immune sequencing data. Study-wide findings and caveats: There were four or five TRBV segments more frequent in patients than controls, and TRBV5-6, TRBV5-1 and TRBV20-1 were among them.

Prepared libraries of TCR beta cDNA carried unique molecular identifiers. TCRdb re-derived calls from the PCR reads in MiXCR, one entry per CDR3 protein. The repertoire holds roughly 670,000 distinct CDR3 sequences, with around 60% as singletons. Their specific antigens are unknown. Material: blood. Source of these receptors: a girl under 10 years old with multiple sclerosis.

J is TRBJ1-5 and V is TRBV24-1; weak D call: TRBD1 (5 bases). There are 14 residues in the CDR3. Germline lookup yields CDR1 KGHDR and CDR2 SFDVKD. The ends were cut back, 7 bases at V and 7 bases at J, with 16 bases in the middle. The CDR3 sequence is CATSHPGPRQPQHF. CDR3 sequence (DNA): TGTGCCACCAGCCACCCGGGACCTCGACAGCCCCAGCATTTT.

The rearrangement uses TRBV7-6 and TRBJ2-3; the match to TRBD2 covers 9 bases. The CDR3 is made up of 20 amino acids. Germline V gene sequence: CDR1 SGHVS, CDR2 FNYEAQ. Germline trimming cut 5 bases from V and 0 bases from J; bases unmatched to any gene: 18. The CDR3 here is CASSLLGSGGIGFSTDTQYF. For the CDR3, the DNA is TGTGCCAGCAGCCTTCTTGGAAGCGGGGGGATCGGATTTAGCACAGATACGCAGTATTTT.

The CDR3 loop is CIVKEVGDTQYF. The CDR3, as DNA: TGCATCGTCAAGGAGGTCGGAGATACGCAGTATTTT. The rearrangement uses TRBV29-1 and TRBJ2-3; the D gene is possibly TRBD2 (5 bases). The CDR3 has 12 residues. Germline values: CDR1 SQVTM, CDR2 ANQGSEA.

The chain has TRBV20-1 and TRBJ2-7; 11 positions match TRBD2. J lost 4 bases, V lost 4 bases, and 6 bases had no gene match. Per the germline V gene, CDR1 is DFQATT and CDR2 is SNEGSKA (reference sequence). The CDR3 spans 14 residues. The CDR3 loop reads CSATETSGIYEQYF. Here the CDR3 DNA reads TGCAGTGCTACCGAGACTAGCGGGATTTACGAGCAGTACTTC.

The CDR3 nucleotides are TGCAGTGCTAGACTAGTGGGCACAGATACGCAGTATTTT. Translated: CSARLVGTDTQYF. This chain connects TRBV20-1 to TRBJ2-3; no clear D gene. Per the germline V gene, CDR1 is DFQATT and CDR2 is SNEGSKA (reference sequence). The CDR3 sequence is 13 residues long. V lost 2 bases to trimming and J lost 1 base, with 7 bases between them.

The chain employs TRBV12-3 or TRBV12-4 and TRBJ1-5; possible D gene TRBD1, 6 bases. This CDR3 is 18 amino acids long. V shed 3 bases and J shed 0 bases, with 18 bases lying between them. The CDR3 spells CASSLPPRQVDSNQPQHF. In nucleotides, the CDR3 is TGTGCCAGCAGTTTGCCCCCCCGACAGGTCGATAGCAATCAGCCCCAGCATTTT.

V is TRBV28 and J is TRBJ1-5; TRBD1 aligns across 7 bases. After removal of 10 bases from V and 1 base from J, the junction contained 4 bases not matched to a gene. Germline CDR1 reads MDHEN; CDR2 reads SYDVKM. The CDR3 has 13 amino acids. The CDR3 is CATQTGSNQPQHF. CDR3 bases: TGTGCCACCCAGACAGGGAGCAATCAGCCCCAGCATTTT.

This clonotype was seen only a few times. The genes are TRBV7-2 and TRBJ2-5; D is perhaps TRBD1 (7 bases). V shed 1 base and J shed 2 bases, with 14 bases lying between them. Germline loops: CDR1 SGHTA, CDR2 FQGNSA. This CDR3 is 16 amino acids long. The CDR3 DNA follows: TGTGCCAGCAGCTTAGTGACAGGGAGGTATCAAGAGACCCAGTACTTC. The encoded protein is CASSLVTGRYQETQYF.

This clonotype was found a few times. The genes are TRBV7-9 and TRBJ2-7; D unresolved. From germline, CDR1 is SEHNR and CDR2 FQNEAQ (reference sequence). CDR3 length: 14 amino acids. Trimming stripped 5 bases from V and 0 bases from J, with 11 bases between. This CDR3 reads CASSLNYNSYEQYF. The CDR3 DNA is TGTGCCAGCAGCCTCAATTACAACTCCTACGAGCAGTACTTC.

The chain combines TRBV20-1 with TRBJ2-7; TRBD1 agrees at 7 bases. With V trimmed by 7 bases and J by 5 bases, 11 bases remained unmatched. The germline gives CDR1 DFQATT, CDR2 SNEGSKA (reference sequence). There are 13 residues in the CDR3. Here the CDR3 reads CSVLDREEDEQYF. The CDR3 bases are TGCAGTGTCCTAGACAGGGAAGAGGACGAGCAGTACTTC.

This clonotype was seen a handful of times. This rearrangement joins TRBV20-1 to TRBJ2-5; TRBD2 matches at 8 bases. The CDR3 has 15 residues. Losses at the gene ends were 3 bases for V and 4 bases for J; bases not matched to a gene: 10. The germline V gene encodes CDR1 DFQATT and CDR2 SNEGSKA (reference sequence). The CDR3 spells CSARGLAGLGETQYF. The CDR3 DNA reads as TGCAGTGCTAGGGGTCTAGCGGGTTTGGGAGAGACCCAGTACTTC.

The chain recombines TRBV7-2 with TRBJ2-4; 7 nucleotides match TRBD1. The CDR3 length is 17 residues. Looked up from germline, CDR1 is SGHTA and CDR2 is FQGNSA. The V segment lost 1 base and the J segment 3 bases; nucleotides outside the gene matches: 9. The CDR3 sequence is CASSLVATGLDKNIQYF. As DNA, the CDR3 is TGTGCCAGCAGCTTAGTTGCGACAGGGTTGGACAAAAACATTCAGTACTTC.

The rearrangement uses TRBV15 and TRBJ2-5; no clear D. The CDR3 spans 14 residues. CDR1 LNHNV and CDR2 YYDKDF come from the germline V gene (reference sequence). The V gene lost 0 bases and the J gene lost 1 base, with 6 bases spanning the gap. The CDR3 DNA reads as TGTGCCACCAGCAGAGATGTAGGCCAAGAGACCCAGTACTTC. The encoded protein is CATSRDVGQETQYF.

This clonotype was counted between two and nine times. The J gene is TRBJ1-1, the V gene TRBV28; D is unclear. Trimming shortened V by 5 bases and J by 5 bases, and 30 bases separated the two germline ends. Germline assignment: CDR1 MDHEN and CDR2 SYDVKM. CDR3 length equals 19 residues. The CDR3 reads CASSHNPYYADLGETEAFF. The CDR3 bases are TGTGCCAGCAGTCATAACCCATACTACGCGGATCTGGGAGAGACTGAAGCTTTCTTT.

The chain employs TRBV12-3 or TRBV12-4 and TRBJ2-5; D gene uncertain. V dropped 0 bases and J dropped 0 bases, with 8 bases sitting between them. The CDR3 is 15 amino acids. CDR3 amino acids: CASSLAPEYQETQYF. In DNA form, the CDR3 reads TGTGCCAGCAGTTTAGCCCCCGAGTACCAAGAGACCCAGTACTTC.

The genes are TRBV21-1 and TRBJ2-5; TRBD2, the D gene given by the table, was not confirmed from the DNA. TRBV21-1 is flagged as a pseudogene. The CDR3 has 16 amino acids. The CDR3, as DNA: TGTGCCAGCAGGAAAAGGGAACGACTAGCGAAAGAGACCCAGTACTTC. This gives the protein CASRKRERLAKETQYF.

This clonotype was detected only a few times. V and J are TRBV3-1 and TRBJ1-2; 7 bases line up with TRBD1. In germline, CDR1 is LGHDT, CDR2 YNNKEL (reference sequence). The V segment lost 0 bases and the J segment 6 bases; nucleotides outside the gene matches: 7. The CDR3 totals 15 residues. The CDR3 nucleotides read TGTGCCAGCAGCCAAGATGCGGACAGGATAGATGGCTACACCTTC. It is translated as CASSQDADRIDGYTF.

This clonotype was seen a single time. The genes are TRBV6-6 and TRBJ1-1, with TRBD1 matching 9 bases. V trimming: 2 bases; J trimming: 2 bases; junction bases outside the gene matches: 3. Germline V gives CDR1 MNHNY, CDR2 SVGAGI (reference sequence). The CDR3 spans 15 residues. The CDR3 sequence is CASSYTGQGNTEAFF. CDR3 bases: TGTGCCAGCAGTTACACGGGACAGGGAAACACTGAAGCTTTCTTT.

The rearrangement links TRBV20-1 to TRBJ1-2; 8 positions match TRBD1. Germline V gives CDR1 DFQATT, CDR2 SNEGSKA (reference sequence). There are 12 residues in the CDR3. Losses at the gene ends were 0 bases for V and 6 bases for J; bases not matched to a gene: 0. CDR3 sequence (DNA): TGCAGTGCTAGAGAACAGGGGGATGGCTACACCTTC. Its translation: CSAREQGDGYTF.

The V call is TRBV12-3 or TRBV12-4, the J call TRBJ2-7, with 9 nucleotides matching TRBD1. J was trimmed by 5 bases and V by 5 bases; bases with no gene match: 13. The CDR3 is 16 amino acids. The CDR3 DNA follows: TGTGCCAGCAGTCTGCATACAGGGGGCGTTAAGGACGAGCAGTACTTC. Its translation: CASSLHTGGVKDEQYF.

The CDR3 region is CASSEVELFYQPQHF. DNA for the CDR3: TGTGCCAGCAGTGAAGTCGAGCTGTTTTATCAGCCCCAGCATTTT. J is TRBJ1-5 and V is TRBV25-1; D unclear. The V gene lost 2 bases and the J gene lost 5 bases, with 13 bases spanning the gap. The length of the CDR3 is 15 residues. The V gene's germline CDR1 is MGHDK and CDR2 SYGVNS.